These 28 T cell receptor beta chains were all obtained from the same sample, sequenced in a study of control samples from healthy donors and cancer patients. Here immunoSEQ multiplex PCR was the method, and the copy in TCRdb shows in-frame clones only, minus some. The data contain fewer than 85,000 clones, around 92% of them singletons. Sequencing input: blood. These receptors were obtained from a man younger than 40 in good health.

V usage is TRBV30 and J usage is TRBJ1-5; 7 bases fit TRBD1. V was pared by 4 bases and J by 6 bases, with 3 bases of the junction left unmatched. From germline, CDR1 is GTSNPN and CDR2 SVGIG (reference sequence). CDR3 length: 12 amino acids. CDR3 DNA: TGTGCCTGGAACAGGGGCGGTCAGCCCCAGCATTTT. Its translation is CAWNRGGQPQHF.

The chain is built from TRBV7-6 and TRBJ2-7, with D maybe TRBD2 (7 bases). V lost 1 base to trimming and J lost 6 bases, with 16 bases between them. This CDR3 contains 15 residues. CDR1 SGHVS and CDR2 FNYEAQ come from the germline V gene. The CDR3 sequence is CASSLELTRGGEQYF. The CDR3 nucleotides read TGTGCCAGCAGCTTAGAACTAACGAGGGGGGGCGAGCAGTACTTC.

The chain carries TRBV6-1 and TRBJ1-1; unclear D gene. Germline CDR1 reads MNHNS; CDR2 reads SASEGT. With 2 bases removed from V and 1 base from J, the gap between germline ends came to 5 bases. The CDR3 sequence is 13 residues long. CDR3 in DNA: TGTGCCAGCAGTGAAACAGAGAACACTGAAGCTTTCTTT. It specifies CASSETENTEAFF.

The chain combines TRBV4-2 with TRBJ2-3; 9 nucleotides line up with TRBD2. The CDR3 covers 15 residues. The V segment lost 4 bases and the J segment 1 base; nucleotides outside the gene matches: 3. The V gene's germline CDR1 is LGHNA and CDR2 YNFKEQ. CDR3 region: CASSPQRGGTDTQYF. The CDR3 DNA is TGTGCCAGCAGCCCGCAGCGGGGGGGCACAGATACGCAGTATTTT.

This clone was detected only a few times. As DNA, the CDR3 is TGTGCCAGCAGTTTACCCGGGACAAATTATCAGCCCCAGCATTTT. As protein: CASSLPGTNYQPQHF. J is TRBJ1-5 and V is TRBV28; maybe TRBD1 (6 bases). The CDR3 consists of 15 residues. CDR1 is MDHEN and CDR2 is SYDVKM in the germline V gene. Between the trimmed V and J ends, which lost 2 bases and 5 bases, there was a span of 13 bases.

Written as DNA, the CDR3 is TGTGCCAGCAGTTACTCGGTGGCCGGGGAGCTGTTTTTT. The encoded protein is CASSYSVAGELFF. This chain joins TRBV6-6 and TRBJ2-2, with D uncertain. The CDR3 is made up of 13 amino acids. Germline V lookup: CDR1 MNHNY, CDR2 SVGAGI (reference sequence). The V end lost 0 bases, the J end lost 6 bases, and 5 bases lay between the germline ends.

The J gene is TRBJ1-1, the V gene TRBV30; maybe TRBD1 (5 bases). The CDR3 spans 13 residues. The V gene's germline CDR1 is GTSNPN and CDR2 SVGIG (reference sequence). V gave up 3 bases and J gave up 5 bases, with 13 bases separating them. CDR3 nucleotides: TGTGCCTGGAGAGGGAGGGGAAGGACTGAAGCTTTCTTT. As protein: CAWRGRGRTEAFF.

This clone was seen once. The chain combines TRBV6-1 with TRBJ1-3; 9 nucleotides match TRBD1. There are 12 residues in the CDR3. Trimming took 2 bases from V and 11 from J; bases not matched to a gene: 1. CDR1 MNHNS and CDR2 SASEGT come from the germline V gene. CDR3 loop: CASSERQGAIYF. CDR3 coding DNA: TGTGCCAGCAGTGAAAGACAGGGGGCCATATATTTT.

V and J are TRBV18 and TRBJ1-2; unclear D gene. Germline-derived CDR1 and CDR2 are KGHSH and LQKENI. V lost 4 bases and J lost 2, with 5 bases in between. This CDR3 comprises 12 residues. The CDR3 DNA sequence: TGTGCCAGCTCACGTGACAACTATGGCTACACCTTC. Amino acid sequence: CASSRDNYGYTF.

V is TRBV7-2 and J is TRBJ2-3; TRBD1 aligns across 8 bases. Trimming cost V 8 bases and J 2 bases; bases outside gene matches: 3. Germline V lookup: CDR1 SGHTA, CDR2 FQGNSA. This CDR3 is built from 13 residues. The CDR3 protein is CASGDRNTDTQYF. The CDR3 bases are TGTGCCAGCGGGGACAGGAACACAGATACGCAGTATTTT.

V is TRBV4-1 and J is TRBJ2-1, with 8 bases that match TRBD1. With 8 bases clipped from V and 8 bases from J, the junction kept 11 bases outside the gene matches. The length of the CDR3 is 14 residues. Germline-derived CDR1 and CDR2 are MGHRA and YSYEKL. CDR3: CASVPRTGSDEQFF. Written as DNA, the CDR3 is TGCGCCAGCGTACCGAGGACAGGGTCGGATGAGCAGTTCTTC.

The chain is built from TRBV29-1 and TRBJ2-3, with 10 bases that match TRBD1. Germline-derived CDR1 and CDR2 are SQVTM and ANQGSEA. This CDR3 has 15 residues. The V gene end was trimmed by 6 bases and the J gene end by 1 base; junction bases not matched to a gene: 7. CDR3 coding DNA: TGCAGCGTCCCGAGGGGGACAGGGGGCACAGATACGCAGTATTTT. This translates into CSVPRGTGGTDTQYF.

The chain combines TRBV7-6 with TRBJ2-2; 9 bases map to TRBD2. Unmatched junction bases numbered 4, after V lost 1 base and J lost 4 bases. The germline CDR1 and CDR2 sequences are SGHVS and FNYEAQ. The CDR3 contains 16 residues. CDR3 amino acids: CASSLEVTSGTGELFF. CDR3 coding DNA: TGTGCCAGCAGCTTAGAGGTGACTAGCGGCACCGGGGAGCTGTTTTTT.

This rearrangement joins TRBV10-1 to TRBJ1-4, with 7 nucleotides matching TRBD1. CDR3 length equals 14 residues. Germline V CDR1 and CDR2: WNHNN, SYGVQD (reference sequence). J lost 8 bases, V lost 9 bases, and 12 bases had no gene match. The DNA for the CDR3 is TGCGCCAGTACCCCGCAGGGGGGTTTGGAAAAACTGTTTTTT. It encodes CASTPQGGLEKLFF.

The chain couples TRBV27 to TRBJ2-1; TRBD2 is a possible D gene (5 bases). In germline, CDR1 is MNHEY, CDR2 SMNVEV (reference sequence). V was pared by 6 bases and J by 6 bases, with 18 bases between. This CDR3 region has 15 residues. The CDR3 loop reads CASSLLDGLVNEQFF. CDR3 sequence (DNA): TGTGCCAGCAGCCTCCTTGACGGACTCGTCAATGAGCAGTTCTTC.

Turning to this clone: Germline and junction disagree at one end, which may indicate a read error. This chain links TRBV29-1 with TRBJ2-5; D might be TRBD2 (7 bases). The CDR3 contains 14 residues. Germline V gene lookup returns CDR1 SQVTM and CDR2 ANQGSEA. As DNA, the CDR3 is TGCAGCGTCGAAGGGGGGGGGCGAAAAGAGACCCAGTACTTC. Protein sequence: CSVEGGGRKETQYF.

This sequence joins TRBV5-1 and TRBJ1-4; the D gene is possibly TRBD1 (6 bases). V was cut by 6 bases and J by 8 bases, with 17 bases left in between. The CDR3 totals 14 residues. The germline V gene encodes CDR1 SGHRS and CDR2 YFSETQ. The CDR3 protein is CASTRGDRGEKLFF. The CDR3 region has the DNA TGCGCCAGCACAAGGGGGGACCGAGGAGAAAAACTGTTTTTT.

The chain joins TRBV7-9 to TRBJ1-1; D is unclear. V was cut by 5 bases and J by 4 bases, with 14 bases left in between. The CDR3 sequence is 14 residues long. Germline values: CDR1 SEHNR, CDR2 FQNEAQ (reference sequence). This CDR3 reads CASSPGYTGTEAFF. The CDR3 DNA sequence: TGTGCCAGCAGCCCCGGTTATACGGGCACTGAAGCTTTCTTT.

The V and J genes are TRBV9 and TRBJ2-2; D is possibly TRBD2 (5 bases). V was clipped by 4 bases and J by 3 bases, with 13 bases between them. Germline V lookup: CDR1 SGDLS, CDR2 YYNGEE. CDR3 length equals 15 residues. CDR3 sequence reads: CASSPAVGYTGELFF. CDR3 nucleotides: TGTGCCAGCAGCCCAGCGGTAGGATACACCGGGGAGCTGTTTTTT.

The gene calls are TRBV30 and TRBJ2-1; TRBD2 matches 10 bases. Germline CDR1 is GTSNPN and CDR2 is SVGIG (reference sequence). The length of the CDR3 is 15 residues. With V trimmed by 0 bases and J by 8 bases, 7 bases remained unmatched. This CDR3 is CAWSVRSSGSYEQFF. For the CDR3, the DNA is TGTGCCTGGAGTGTTAGGTCTAGCGGGAGCTATGAGCAGTTCTTC.

This clone was seen a single time. Here the CDR3 reads CASRMYQETQYF. CDR3 in DNA: TGCGCCAGCAGAATGTACCAAGAGACCCAGTACTTC. J is TRBJ2-5 and V is TRBV5-1; no clear D. V was pared by 5 bases and J by 0 bases, with 5 bases between. The germline V gene has CDR1 SGHRS and CDR2 YFSETQ. CDR3 size: 12 residues.

The chain carries TRBV13 and TRBJ1-4, with D tentatively TRBD1 (5 bases). Looked up from germline, CDR1 is PRHDT and CDR2 is FYEKMQ (reference sequence). The CDR3 sequence is 16 residues long. V was clipped by 7 bases and J by 8 bases, with 23 bases between them. CDR3 nucleotides: TGTGCCAGCACTTCCGTGGGAGAAGGGGTCGACGAAAAACTGTTTTTT. It yields the protein CASTSVGEGVDEKLFF.

The chain uses TRBV5-5 and TRBJ2-2; D is unclear. Germline CDR1 reads SGHKS; CDR2 reads YYEKEE (reference sequence). This CDR3 region has 15 residues. V gave up 0 bases and J gave up 5 bases, with 11 bases separating them. The CDR3 here is CASSLGVKGTGELFF. Written as DNA, the CDR3 is TGTGCCAGCAGCTTGGGGGTCAAAGGGACCGGGGAGCTGTTTTTT.

The rearrangement uses TRBV3-1 (or the pseudogene TRBV3-2) and TRBJ1-6; D gene uncertain. V dropped 0 bases and J dropped 8 bases, with 2 bases sitting between them. CDR1 and CDR2 from the germline V gene are LGHDT and YNNKEL (reference sequence). The CDR3 contains 12 residues. The chain's CDR3 is CASSQEYSPLHF. The CDR3 DNA reads as TGTGCCAGCAGCCAAGAGTATTCACCCCTCCACTTT.

V and J are TRBV2 and TRBJ1-1, with unresolved D. CDR1 is SNHLY and CDR2 is FYNNEI in the germline V gene. The CDR3 contains 14 residues. Trimming took 4 bases from V and 5 from J, leaving 14 bases between them. CDR3 loop: CASSVAWGGTEAFF. The CDR3 DNA is TGTGCCAGCAGTGTCGCTTGGGGTGGGACTGAAGCTTTCTTT.

This rearrangement joins TRBV6-5 to TRBJ1-6; D unclear. The CDR3 loop spans 12 amino acids. Germline CDR1 is MNHEY and CDR2 is SVGAGI. V shed 6 bases and J shed 4 bases, with 4 bases lying between them. The CDR3 sequence: CASSRYNSPLHF. CDR3 sequence (DNA): TGTGCCAGCAGCCGTTATAATTCACCCCTCCACTTT.

The V call is TRBV10-2, the J call TRBJ2-3; D ambiguous. CDR3 length: 11 residues. V lost 5 bases, J lost 1 base, and 1 base lay in between. Germline CDR1 reads WSHSY; CDR2 reads SAAADI. In DNA, the CDR3 is TGCGCCAGCAGTCGCACAGATACGCAGTATTTT. This translates into CASSRTDTQYF.

The chain carries TRBV5-1 and TRBJ2-5; D remains unclear. V shed 5 bases and J shed 7 bases, with 15 bases lying between them. The V gene's germline CDR1 is SGHRS and CDR2 YFSETQ. The length of the CDR3 is 13 residues. The CDR3, as DNA: TGCGCCAGCAGGATGGATCGCCTGCGGACCCAGTACTTC. Protein sequence: CASRMDRLRTQYF. The variable domain in full, completed from reference TRBV5-1 and TRBJ2-5, reads KAGVTQTPRYLIKTRGQQVTLSCSPISGHRSVSWYQQTPGQGLQFLFEYFSETQRNKGNFPGRFSGRQFSNSRSEMNVSTLELGDSALYLCASRMDRLRTQYFGPGTRLLVL.